This T cell receptor (beta chain) was sequenced for a study of T cells after yellow fever vaccination. A single record per CDR3 protein comes from TCRdb applying MiXCR to the 5' RACE reads. The table has some 300,000 distinct CDR3 sequences, around 9.3% seen once; the top ten hold about 3.5%. Here the sequenced sample was CD4+ T cells sorted from PBMCs, taken 5 days after the yellow fever booster vaccination. The clonotype originates from a man aged 18 to 29 who received the YFV17D yellow fever vaccine.

Written as DNA, the CDR3 is TGCGCCAGCAGGGAAGCAGGGCCCAGGGGCAATCAGCCCCAGCATTTT. Protein: CASREAGPRGNQPQHF. V is TRBV10-2 and J is TRBJ1-5; TRBD1 might be the D (5 bases). The length of the CDR3 is 16 residues. V gave up 6 bases and J gave up 2 bases, with 17 bases separating them. Germline lookup yields CDR1 WSHSY and CDR2 SAAADI.